This T cell receptor beta chain originates from a study of siplizumab effects on memory and regulatory T cells. Produced via immunoSEQ multiplex PCR; TCRdb's table is partial and in-frame only. The repertoire includes over 50,000 clones, over 65% of them detected once, and less than 4% sits in the top ten. As regards this clone: The antigen remains undetermined.

Study-wide points: Solely a minor proportion of alloreactive clones could be assigned to unstimulated subsets. A significant reduction in alloreactive sequences traceable to unstimulated CD4+ memory cells was produced by siplizumab. Memory T cells appeared less diverse than naive cells, which seemed to contribute substantially to alloresponse. Proliferating Tregs in siplizumab cultures were never verified as suppressive.

Germline CDR1 is SGHDT and CDR2 is YYEEEE. The CDR3 is made up of 13 amino acids. V lost 6 bases and J lost 4, with 13 bases in between. This sequence joins TRBV5-6 and TRBJ1-1, with D maybe TRBD1 (6 bases). This clonotype was sampled from a human donor in good health. Sequenced: memory CD4+ T cells sorted from blood. The CDR3 is CASTIGQFTEAFF. The CDR3 coding sequence is TGTGCCAGCACCATCGGACAGTTCACTGAAGCTTTCTTT.